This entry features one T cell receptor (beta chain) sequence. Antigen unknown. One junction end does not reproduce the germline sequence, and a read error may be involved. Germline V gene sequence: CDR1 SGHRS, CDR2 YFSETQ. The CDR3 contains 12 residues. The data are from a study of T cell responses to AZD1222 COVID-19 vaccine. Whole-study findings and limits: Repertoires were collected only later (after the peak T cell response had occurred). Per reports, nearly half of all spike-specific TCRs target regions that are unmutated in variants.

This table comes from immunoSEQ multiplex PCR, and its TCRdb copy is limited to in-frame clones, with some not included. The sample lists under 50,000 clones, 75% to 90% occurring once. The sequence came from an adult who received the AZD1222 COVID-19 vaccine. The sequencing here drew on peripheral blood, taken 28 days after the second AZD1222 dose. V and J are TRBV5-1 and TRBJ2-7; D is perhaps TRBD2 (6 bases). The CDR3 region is CASRLTSREQYF. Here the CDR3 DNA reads TGCGCCAGCCGCTTGACTAGTCGCGAGCAGTACTTC.